The T cell receptor beta chain under discussion was sequenced for a study of T cell repertoires in cytomegalovirus infection. Study-wide context: Through public TCR beta signatures, both CMV infection and matching HLA type were indicated.

In this sample, this clonotype turned up a few times. Its cognate antigen is unknown. The germline V gene has CDR1 SEHNR and CDR2 FQNEAQ (reference sequence). V lost 5 bases, J lost 2 bases, and 18 bases lay in between. This CDR3 is built from 17 residues. TCRdb passed the reads through MiXCR, listing each CDR3 protein once. Of 40,000 to 55,000 distinct CDR3 sequences detected, over 20% appear once; the ten largest clones hold roughly 90%. General study results and limits: There were carriers of CMV plus the relevant HLA, and cumulative public TCR beta family frequency identified them.

The TCR sequence derives from a human donor in good health (CMV status not recorded). Some clones in this sample may be carry-over from other donors' samples. The J gene is TRBJ2-2, the V gene TRBV7-9, with TRBD1 as a possible D gene (6 bases). The sequencing used CD8+ T cells from cultured PBMCs, collected from culture after CMV antigen stimulation. The CDR3 DNA follows: TGTGCCAGCAGCACGACGTTACAGGGAGCAAACACCGGGGAGCTGTTTTTT. Translating it yields CASSTTLQGANTGELFF.